Listed below are T cell receptor beta chains from one sample, sequenced in a study of blood T cell repertoires in COVID-19. Clones were sequenced by immunoSEQ multiplex PCR, and TCRdb holds only the in-frame ones, with some missing. Among about 160,000 clones listed, approximately 83% were seen once. Sequenced sample: peripheral blood. Source of these receptors: a woman aged 55-69 years with acute or convalescent COVID-19. The CDR3 runs from the conserved cysteine through the conserved F or W. The order of the fields is J gene, V gene, clone size, D gene, CDR3 protein, CDR3 DNA. The D gene is left open where the match is weak. Some rows have no size entry. The others give once, few or many, or a class for an expanded clone.

TRBJ1-5 TRBV7-9 NA TRBD1 CASSLDSGQMYSNQPQHF TGTGCCAGCAGCTTAGATTCGGGACAGATGTATAGCAATCAGCCCCAGCATTTT
TRBJ1-5 TRBV6-6 NA TRBD1 CASQDRTWEPQHF TGTGCCAGTCAGGACAGGACATGGGAGCCCCAGCATTTT
TRBJ2-2 TRBV11-3 NA NA CASSLGGAGELFF TGTGCCAGCAGCTTGGGCGGGGCAGGGGAGCTGTTTTTT
TRBJ1-2 TRBV3-1/TRBV3-2 once NA CASSQDSGGKSGYTF TGTGCCAGCAGCCAAGATTCCGGGGGAAAGAGTGGCTACACCTTC
TRBJ2-5 TRBV7-9 NA NA CASSLQNSFQETQYF TGTGCCAGCAGCTTACAGAACAGCTTCCAAGAGACCCAGTACTTC
TRBJ2-6 TRBV11-2 NA TRBD1 CASSTPQGVAGANVLTF TGTGCCAGCAGCACCCCTCAGGGGGTGGCTGGGGCCAACGTCCTGACTTTC
TRBJ1-4 TRBV4-2 NA NA CASSQAFSATNEKLFF TGTGCCAGCAGCCAAGCTTTCAGTGCAACTAATGAAAAACTGTTTTTT
TRBJ2-1 TRBV6-4 NA NA CASSDRGRGDEQFF TGTGCCAGCAGTGACCGGGGGAGAGGGGATGAGCAGTTCTTC
TRBJ1-5 TRBV4-3 NA NA CASSQDLRSNQPQHF TGCGCCAGCAGCCAAGATTTGAGGTCCAATCAGCCCCAGCATTTT
TRBJ1-1 TRBV7-9 NA TRBD1 CASSRTGPYTEAFF TGTGCCAGCAGCCGGACAGGGCCCTACACTGAAGCTTTCTTT
TRBJ2-5 TRBV27 NA TRBD1 CASRSGTGGETQYF TGTGCCAGCAGGTCCGGGACAGGGGGAGAGACCCAGTACTTC
TRBJ1-3 TRBV7-9 NA NA CASSLGGSSGNTIYF TGTGCCAGCAGCTTGGGCGGGAGCTCTGGAAACACCATATATTTT
TRBJ2-1 TRBV6-6 NA TRBD2 CASSPPGWLAGGGVNEQFF TGTGCCAGCAGTCCCCCGGGGTGGCTAGCGGGGGGAGGGGTTAATGAGCAGTTCTTC
TRBJ2-5 TRBV11-3 NA TRBD2 CASSFGTSPVTQYF TGTGCCAGCAGCTTCGGGACTAGCCCCGTGACCCAGTACTTC
TRBJ2-1 TRBV28 NA NA CASSLPGANPYNEQFF TGTGCCAGCAGTTTACCAGGGGCCAACCCTTACAATGAGCAGTTCTTC